This T cell receptor (beta chain) derives from a study of cytomegalovirus exposure and HLA in healthy donors. This PCR relied on a set of 60 Vbeta primers and 13 Jbeta primers. In the source study's methods: Unique TCR beta chains numbered approximately 80 million in a later analysis, with around 10 million shared. The data were produced by immunoSEQ multiplex PCR, yet TCRdb's version contains in-frame clones alone and is incomplete. V and J calls plus clone size are reproduced from that table; the DNA served to infer D and trimming. The sample has 200,000 or so clones; 81% are singletons. Trimming cost V 2 bases and J 10 bases; bases outside gene matches: 10. The CDR3 is 15 amino acids. Looked up from germline, CDR1 is MNHEY and CDR2 is SVGAGI. Samples came from healthy bone marrow donors.

This TCR derives from a woman aged 18 to 35 in good health and CMV-seropositive. Input material: PBMCs. The chain uses TRBV6-5 and TRBJ1-2; TRBD1 matches 10 bases. Here the CDR3 DNA reads TGTGCCAGCAGTTACATGACAGGGGGCGAGGTGGCCTACACCTTC. Its translation: CASSYMTGGEVAYTF.